These 14 T cell receptor beta chains share one sample of origin, sequenced in a study of cytomegalovirus exposure and HLA in healthy donors. Both 60 Vbeta primers and 13 Jbeta primers went into the PCR. TCRdb's copy holds only in-frame clones and misses some; the assay was immunoSEQ multiplex PCR. Of fewer than 100,000 clones in the sample, about three quarters were seen once. What was sequenced was PBMCs. These receptor sequences come from a male donor in good health and CMV-seropositive.

The CDR3 loop reads CASSETGLQETQYF. Here the CDR3 DNA reads TGTGCCAGCAGCGAAACAGGTCTCCAAGAGACCCAGTACTTC. The gene calls are TRBV2 and TRBJ2-5; tentatively, D is TRBD1 (5 bases). The CDR3 extends over 14 amino acids. Trimming pared 6 bases from V and 1 base from J, leaving 12 bases between. CDR1 and CDR2 from the germline V gene are SNHLY and FYNNEI.

This chain joins TRBV28 and TRBJ2-1, with TRBD1 identical over 8 bases. This CDR3 region has 15 residues. The junction had 8 bases not matched to a gene; V was cut back by 5 bases and J by 5 bases. CDR1 and CDR2 (germline): MDHEN, SYDVKM. The CDR3 loop reads CASSLRDRRNNEQFF. The CDR3 nucleotides read TGTGCCAGCAGTCTCCGGGACAGGCGTAACAATGAGCAGTTCTTC. Full variable domain (rest looked up from reference TRBV28 and TRBJ2-1): DVKVTQSSRYLVKRTGEKVFLECVQDMDHENMFWYRQDPGLGLRLIYFSYDVKMKEKGDIPEGYSVSREKKERFSLILESASTNQTSMYLCASSLRDRRNNEQFFGPGTRLTVL.

The chain uses TRBV18 and TRBJ2-1; 9 positions match TRBD1. V trimming: 5 bases; J trimming: 6 bases; junction bases outside the gene matches: 8. Germline V gene lookup returns CDR1 KGHSH and CDR2 LQKENI. This CDR3 is 15 amino acids long. Written as DNA, the CDR3 is TGTGCCAGCTCAGCGAGACAGGGGGGTGGCAATGAGCAGTTCTTC. Translating gives CASSARQGGGNEQFF.

This chain links TRBV6-4 with TRBJ2-3, with 8 bases lining up with TRBD2. The CDR3 contains 15 residues. Per germline, CDR1 MRHNA and CDR2 SNTAGT. The trim removed 3 bases at V and 2 bases at J, leaving 4 bases unmatched. CDR3 DNA sequence: TGTGCCAGCAGTGAGGGGCGGGGGGCCACAGATACGCAGTATTTT. Its protein product is CASSEGRGATDTQYF.

The chain has TRBV7-2 and TRBJ2-7, with TRBD2 matching 12 bases. V lost 5 bases and J lost 6; bases outside the gene matches: 5. Germline lookup yields CDR1 SGHTA and CDR2 FQGNSA. The CDR3 spans 14 residues. CDR3 nucleotides: TGTGCCAGCAGCGCGTCACTAGCGGGGGGCGAGCAGTACTTC. Its protein product is CASSASLAGGEQYF.

V gene TRBV19 combines with J gene TRBJ1-1; perhaps TRBD1 as D (5 bases). Trimming took 6 bases from V and 1 from J, leaving 15 bases between them. The CDR3 loop spans 15 amino acids. Germline V gene lookup returns CDR1 LNHDA and CDR2 SQIVND (reference sequence). The CDR3 loop reads CASSPAGGGNTEAFF. As DNA, the CDR3 is TGTGCCAGTAGCCCTGCCGGGGGGGGGAACACTGAAGCTTTCTTT.

This clone has just one count. V and J are TRBV5-6 and TRBJ2-1; no reliable D call. The V gene lost 1 base and the J gene lost 0 bases, with 14 bases spanning the gap. Per the germline V gene, CDR1 is SGHDT and CDR2 is YYEEEE. This CDR3 has 17 amino acids. CDR3 DNA: TGTGCCAGCAGCTTGCCATCCCAGCGCTCCTCCTACAATGAGCAGTTCTTC. This gives the protein CASSLPSQRSSYNEQFF. The whole variable domain, filled in from reference TRBV5-6 and TRBJ2-1, reads DAGVTQSPTHLIKTRGQQVTLRCSPKSGHDTVSWYQQALGQGPQFIFQYYEEEERQRGNFPDRFSGHQFPNYSSELNVNALLLGDSALYLCASSLPSQRSSYNEQFFGPGTRLTVL.

The rearrangement uses TRBV2 and TRBJ2-3, with D maybe TRBD1 (5 bases). The CDR3 runs to 14 residues. Trimming stripped 7 bases from V and 7 bases from J, with 18 bases between. From germline, CDR1 is SNHLY and CDR2 FYNNEI. CDR3 nucleotides: TGTGCCAGCACCAGAGACAGATACACTAATACGCAGTATTTT. It encodes CASTRDRYTNTQYF.

This sequence joins TRBV7-9 and TRBJ2-3; D is perhaps TRBD2 (5 bases). V lost 0 bases and J 5 bases, leaving 12 bases between the germline ends. Germline V gene sequence: CDR1 SEHNR, CDR2 FQNEAQ (reference sequence). This CDR3 has 15 residues. CDR3 amino acids: CASSLAIRAGDTQYF. The CDR3 DNA reads TGTGCCAGCAGCTTAGCGATAAGGGCGGGAGATACGCAGTATTTT.

This chain links TRBV28 with TRBJ2-7, with D possibly TRBD2 on 6 matching bases. Germline CDR1 MDHEN, CDR2 SYDVKM. The CDR3 totals 14 residues. V was trimmed by 10 bases and J by 4 bases, leaving 20 bases between them. The CDR3 loop reads CATRETGELYEQYF. CDR3 nucleotide sequence: TGTGCCACCAGGGAGACGGGAGAGTTATACGAGCAGTACTTC.

The V call is TRBV29-1, the J call TRBJ2-7; D not resolved. Trimming stripped 4 bases from V and 1 base from J, with 14 bases between. The CDR3 runs 14 residues. In germline, CDR1 is SQVTM, CDR2 ANQGSEA. As DNA, the CDR3 is TGCAGCGTTGTGCTCATTAAGAGTTCCTACGAGCAGTACTTC. Translating it yields CSVVLIKSSYEQYF.

This chain connects TRBV29-1 to TRBJ1-5; D not certain. Germline values: CDR1 SQVTM, CDR2 ANQGSEA. Trimming removed 4 bases from V and 1 base from J, with 11 bases in between. The CDR3 has 14 amino acids. The CDR3 sequence is CSVVDGGSNQPQHF. For the CDR3, the DNA is TGCAGCGTTGTAGACGGAGGGAGCAATCAGCCCCAGCATTTT.

This clone was observed a few times. This sequence joins TRBV10-2 and TRBJ1-1; D is unclear. The ends were cut back, 3 bases at V and 3 bases at J, with 8 bases in the middle. The CDR3 runs to 13 residues. The germline V gene has CDR1 WSHSY and CDR2 SAAADI. The CDR3 loop reads CASSEGSYTEAFF. The CDR3 DNA sequence: TGCGCCAGCAGTGAAGGGAGCTACACTGAAGCTTTCTTT.

This clone was observed a handful of times. The chain links TRBV6-5 to TRBJ1-4; possibly TRBD1 for D (5 bases). The CDR3 loop spans 15 amino acids. Germline loops: CDR1 MNHEY, CDR2 SVGAGI. With 5 bases removed from V and 0 bases from J, the gap between germline ends came to 10 bases. The CDR3 DNA sequence: TGTGCCAGCAGTACGTCCAGGGCAACTAATGAAAAACTGTTTTTT. It translates to CASSTSRATNEKLFF.